This TCR beta chain stems from a study of human T cells and chemical hapten exposure. Whole-study context: The sensitizer, 2% DPC, was used on around 2 cm by around 2 cm of upper inner arm skin.

The V gene end was trimmed by 2 bases and the J gene end by 4 bases; junction bases not matched to a gene: 15. This CDR3 comprises 19 residues. From germline, CDR1 is SGHTA and CDR2 FQGTGA. Study-wide results and limits: High-frequency TCRs, those above 1 in 1000, stayed the same after DPC sensitization. Expanded TCR sets contained significantly more large CDR3 similarity clusters than controls.

In the case of this clonotype: The target antigen is unknown.

MiXCR was run by TCRdb on the RACE reads, yielding one entry per CDR3 protein. The sample shows around 100,000 distinct CDR3 sequences, roughly 9.6% of them seen only once. The time point denotes: patch test 1, 2 weeks after DPC sensitization. Specified treatment: therapeutic diphenylcyclopropenone sensitization with weekly scalp DPC. This sequence originates from a woman in her thirties or forties with alopecia areata. Some clones in this sample may be carry-over from other donors' samples. V gene TRBV7-3 combines with J gene TRBJ2-2; TRBD2 aligns across 8 bases. The specimen was whole blood, collected in connection with sensitization to the hapten diphenylcyclopropenone (DPC). CDR3 sequence reads: CASSLDMRGAGVTTGELFF. The CDR3 nucleotides read TGTGCCAGCAGCTTAGATATGCGAGGAGCGGGGGTTACCACCGGGGAGCTGTTTTTT.